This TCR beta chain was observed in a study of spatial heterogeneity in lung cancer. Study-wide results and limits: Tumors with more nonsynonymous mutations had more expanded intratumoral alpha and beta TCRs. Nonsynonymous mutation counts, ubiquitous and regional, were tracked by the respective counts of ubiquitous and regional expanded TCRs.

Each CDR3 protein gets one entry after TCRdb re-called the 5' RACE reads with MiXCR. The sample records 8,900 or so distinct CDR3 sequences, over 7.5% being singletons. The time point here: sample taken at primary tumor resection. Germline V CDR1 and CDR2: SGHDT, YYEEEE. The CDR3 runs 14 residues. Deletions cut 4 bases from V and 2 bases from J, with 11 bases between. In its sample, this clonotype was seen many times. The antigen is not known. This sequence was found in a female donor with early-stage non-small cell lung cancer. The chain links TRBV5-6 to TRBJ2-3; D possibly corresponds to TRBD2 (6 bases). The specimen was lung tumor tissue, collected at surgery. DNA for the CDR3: TGTGCCAGCAGCCCTGGACTATTCACAGATACGCAGTATTTT. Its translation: CASSPGLFTDTQYF.